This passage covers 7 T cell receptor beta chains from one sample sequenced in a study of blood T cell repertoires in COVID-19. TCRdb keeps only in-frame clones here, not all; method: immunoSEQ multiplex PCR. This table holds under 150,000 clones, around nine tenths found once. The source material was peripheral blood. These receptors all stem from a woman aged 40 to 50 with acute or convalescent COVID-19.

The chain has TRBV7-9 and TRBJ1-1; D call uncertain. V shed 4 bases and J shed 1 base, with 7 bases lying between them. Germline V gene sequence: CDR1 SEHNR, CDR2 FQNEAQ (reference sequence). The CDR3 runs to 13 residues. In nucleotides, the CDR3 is TGTGCCAGCAGCTCCCCCAGGAACACTGAAGCTTTCTTT. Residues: CASSSPRNTEAFF.

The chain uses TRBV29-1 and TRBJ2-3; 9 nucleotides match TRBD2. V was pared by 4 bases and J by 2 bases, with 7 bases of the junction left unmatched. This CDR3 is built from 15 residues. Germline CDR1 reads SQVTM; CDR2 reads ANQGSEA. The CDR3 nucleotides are TGCAGCGTTGGGAGGGCTAGCGGGGCCACAGATACGCAGTATTTT. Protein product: CSVGRASGATDTQYF.

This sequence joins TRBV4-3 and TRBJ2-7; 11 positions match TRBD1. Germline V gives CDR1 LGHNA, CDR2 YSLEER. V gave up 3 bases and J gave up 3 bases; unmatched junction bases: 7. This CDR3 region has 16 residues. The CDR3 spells CASSQAAGTGGYEQYF. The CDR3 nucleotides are TGCGCCAGCAGCCAGGCCGCCGGGACAGGGGGCTACGAGCAGTACTTC.

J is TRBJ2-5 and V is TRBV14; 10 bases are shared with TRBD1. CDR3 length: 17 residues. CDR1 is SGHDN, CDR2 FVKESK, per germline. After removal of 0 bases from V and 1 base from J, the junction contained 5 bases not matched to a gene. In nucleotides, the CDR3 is TGTGCCAGCAGCCAAGATTGGGACAGGGGCACCCAAGAGACCCAGTACTTC. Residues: CASSQDWDRGTQETQYF.

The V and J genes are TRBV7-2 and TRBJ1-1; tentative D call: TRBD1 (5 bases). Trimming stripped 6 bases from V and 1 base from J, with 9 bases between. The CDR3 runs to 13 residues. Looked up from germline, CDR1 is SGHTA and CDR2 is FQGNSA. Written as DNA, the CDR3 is TGTGCCAGCAGTCAAGGACAGAACACTGAAGCTTTCTTT. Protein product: CASSQGQNTEAFF. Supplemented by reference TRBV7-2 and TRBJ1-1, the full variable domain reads GAGVSQSPSNKVTEKGKDVELRCDPISGHTALYWYRQSLGQGLEFLIYFQGNSAPDKSGLPSDRFSAERTGGSVSTLTIQRTQQEDSAVYLCASSQGQNTEAFFGQGTRLTVV.

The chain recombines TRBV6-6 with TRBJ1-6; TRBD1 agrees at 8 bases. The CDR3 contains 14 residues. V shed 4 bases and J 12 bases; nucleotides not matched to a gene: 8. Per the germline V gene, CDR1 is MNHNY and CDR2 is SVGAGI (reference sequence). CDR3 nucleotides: TGTGCCAGCAGTTTCCCGGAACAGGGGGAACCCCTCCACTTT. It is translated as CASSFPEQGEPLHF.

CDR3 protein: CSARDLFGYTF. The DNA of the CDR3 is TGCAGTGCTAGAGATCTTTTTGGCTACACCTTC. J is TRBJ1-2 and V is TRBV20-1; D is unresolved. Looked up from germline, CDR1 is DFQATT and CDR2 is SNEGSKA (reference sequence). Trimming left V 0 bases short and J 7 bases short, with 6 bases between. CDR3 size: 11 residues.